This passage covers 15 T cell receptor beta chains from one sample sequenced in a study of OX40 agonist ivuxolimab in advanced cancers. Repertoires were generated with immunoSEQ multiplex PCR, while TCRdb's copy carries only in-frame clones and drops some. Among 65,000 to 75,000 clones, around nine tenths were seen once, and the ten largest hold roughly 0.98%. The sample consisted of CD4+ or CD8+ T cells sorted from blood, taken in a trial of the OX40 agonist ivuxolimab. Receptors originate from an adult with an advanced solid tumor such as melanoma, head and neck, liver or kidney cancer.

The chain is built from TRBV5-5 and TRBJ1-1, with D unresolved. Germline CDR1 is SGHKS and CDR2 is YYEKEE (reference sequence). The CDR3 sequence is 12 residues long. Trimming removed 2 bases at V and 4 bases at J, with 6 bases between. As DNA, the CDR3 is TGTGCCAGCAGCTTAGGGCTCACTGAAGCTTTCTTT. Translated: CASSLGLTEAFF.

The V and J genes are TRBV18 and TRBJ2-2; 9 bases match TRBD2. Unmatched junction bases numbered 8, after V lost 3 bases and J lost 3 bases. Germline-derived CDR1 and CDR2 are KGHSH and LQKENI. The CDR3 contains 17 residues. This chain's CDR3 is CASSPFFSGRDTGELFF. CDR3 DNA: TGTGCCAGCTCACCTTTTTTTAGCGGGAGAGACACCGGGGAGCTGTTTTTT.

The rearrangement joins TRBV29-1 to TRBJ1-4, with a tentative D call TRBD1 (6 bases). CDR1 and CDR2 (germline): SQVTM, ANQGSEA. The CDR3 covers 14 residues. Trimming took off 7 bases at V and 7 bases at J, with 19 bases between the two ends. CDR3 DNA: TGCAGCGCCGCAAACAGGGCGAGTAGTGAAAAACTGTTTTTT. This codes for CSAANRASSEKLFF. The full variable domain, its missing parts supplied by reference TRBV29-1 and TRBJ1-4, is SAVISQKPSRDICQRGTSLTIQCQVDSQVTMMFWYRQQPGQSLTLIATANQGSEATYESGFVIDKFPISRPNLTFSTLTVSNMSPEDSSIYLCSAANRASSEKLFFGSGTQLSVL.

This clone occurred a few times. The V gene is TRBV6-5, the J gene TRBJ2-2; 8 nucleotides agree with TRBD1. Germline V gene lookup returns CDR1 MNHEY and CDR2 SVGAGI. The V segment lost 6 bases and the J segment 0 bases; nucleotides outside the gene matches: 3. The CDR3 contains 15 residues. CDR3 sequence: CASRRTGPNTGELFF. The CDR3 DNA follows: TGTGCCAGCAGGCGGACAGGGCCGAACACCGGGGAGCTGTTTTTT.

The gene calls are TRBV28 and TRBJ2-1, with 7 positions matching TRBD2. The CDR3 totals 15 residues. V lost 5 bases to trimming and J lost 4 bases; unmatched junction nucleotides: 8. Germline V gene data show CDR1 as MDHEN and CDR2 as SYDVKM. CDR3 nucleotides: TGTGCCAGCAGTCCTTGGGGGGAGGGGTACAATGAGCAGTTCTTC. It codes for CASSPWGEGYNEQFF.

The V call is TRBV30, the J call TRBJ1-5; 9 bases match TRBD1. The junction had 13 bases not matched to a gene; V was cut back by 0 bases and J by 10 bases. This CDR3 contains 16 residues. CDR1 and CDR2 from the germline V gene are GTSNPN and SVGIG (reference sequence). The CDR3 sequence: CAWSVGLVDRGSPQHF. CDR3 in DNA: TGTGCCTGGAGTGTAGGTCTGGTGGACAGGGGTAGCCCCCAGCATTTT.

The J gene is TRBJ2-3, the V gene TRBV7-8, with 9 bases identical to TRBD2. CDR3 length: 15 amino acids. From germline, CDR1 is SGHVS and CDR2 FQNEAQ. Germline trimming cut 4 bases from V and 2 bases from J; bases unmatched to any gene: 4. CDR3 DNA: TGTGCCAGCAGCTCTCTAGCGGGGTACACAGATACGCAGTATTTT. Translated, it gives CASSSLAGYTDTQYF.

The chain employs TRBV11-2 and TRBJ2-5; the D gene is possibly TRBD1 (6 bases). The CDR3 runs 14 residues. Trimming stripped 0 bases from V and 6 bases from J, with 11 bases between. CDR1 is SGHAT and CDR2 is FQNNGV in the germline V gene. The CDR3: CASSLDRGYQTQYF. CDR3 in DNA: TGTGCCAGCAGCTTAGACAGGGGATACCAGACCCAGTACTTC.

The J gene is TRBJ2-1, the V gene TRBV28, with D perhaps matching TRBD1 or TRBD2 (6 bases each). CDR1 and CDR2 (germline): MDHEN, SYDVKM. V lost 2 bases, J lost 7 bases, and 18 bases lay in between. CDR3 length equals 16 residues. CDR3 protein: CASSLRAGGHKNEQFF. CDR3 DNA sequence: TGTGCCAGCAGTTTAAGAGCTGGGGGGCATAAGAATGAGCAGTTCTTC.

This clone has more than one count but fewer than ten. The V and J genes are TRBV7-2 and TRBJ1-3; D gene unclear. The CDR3 is 15 amino acids. Trimming removed 0 bases from V and 0 bases from J, with 6 bases in between. The V gene's germline CDR1 is SGHTA and CDR2 FQGNSA. CDR3 nucleotide sequence: TGTGCCAGCAGCTTAGCTCTGTTCTCTGGAAACACCATATATTTT. Its protein is CASSLALFSGNTIYF.

By share, this clone counts as medium-sized. This chain joins TRBV2 and TRBJ2-7, with 7 bases lining up with TRBD1. CDR3 length: 13 residues. The V and J ends lost 6 bases and 3 bases, in that order; junction bases with no gene match: 5. Germline CDR1 and CDR2: SNHLY and FYNNEI. CDR3 loop: CASSRQGGYEQYF. The CDR3 DNA is TGTGCCAGCAGCCGACAGGGTGGCTACGAGCAGTACTTC.

Regarding this clone: The junction departs from the called germline gene at one end, perhaps through a read error. The V and J genes are TRBV7-2 and TRBJ2-7; tentatively, D is TRBD1 or TRBD2 (5 bases each). Germline values: CDR1 SGHTA, CDR2 FQGNSA. The CDR3 is 13 amino acids. The CDR3 loop is CASSSYTGTPLTF. For the CDR3, the DNA is TGTGCCAGCAGCTCCTACACCGGGACGCCCTTGACTTTC.

DNA for the CDR3: TGTGCCAGCAGTGAATATAAGGGGGACGGCCCTAACTATGGCTACACCTTC. The encoded protein is CASSEYKGDGPNYGYTF. The chain couples TRBV25-1 to TRBJ1-2, with a tentative D call TRBD1 (6 bases). This CDR3 region has 17 residues. Germline V lookup: CDR1 MGHDK, CDR2 SYGVNS. Trimming took off 0 bases at V and 0 bases at J, with 14 bases between the two ends.

The chain recombines TRBV7-2 with TRBJ1-4, with D uncertain. Between the trimmed V and J ends, which lost 5 bases and 4 bases, there was a span of 11 bases. The CDR3 is made up of 14 amino acids. Looked up from germline, CDR1 is SGHTA and CDR2 is FQGNSA. CDR3 nucleotide sequence: TGTGCCAGCAGCCGGGATAACTTTAATGAAAAACTGTTTTTT. Residues: CASSRDNFNEKLFF.

The chain uses TRBV5-1 and TRBJ2-3; 8 nucleotides line up with TRBD2. The CDR3 extends over 15 amino acids. Germline lookup yields CDR1 SGHRS and CDR2 YFSETQ. The V gene end was trimmed by 2 bases and the J gene end by 1 base; junction bases not matched to a gene: 3. CDR3 residues: CASSFAGGGTDTQYF. In nucleotides, the CDR3 is TGCGCCAGCAGCTTTGCGGGAGGCGGCACAGATACGCAGTATTTT.